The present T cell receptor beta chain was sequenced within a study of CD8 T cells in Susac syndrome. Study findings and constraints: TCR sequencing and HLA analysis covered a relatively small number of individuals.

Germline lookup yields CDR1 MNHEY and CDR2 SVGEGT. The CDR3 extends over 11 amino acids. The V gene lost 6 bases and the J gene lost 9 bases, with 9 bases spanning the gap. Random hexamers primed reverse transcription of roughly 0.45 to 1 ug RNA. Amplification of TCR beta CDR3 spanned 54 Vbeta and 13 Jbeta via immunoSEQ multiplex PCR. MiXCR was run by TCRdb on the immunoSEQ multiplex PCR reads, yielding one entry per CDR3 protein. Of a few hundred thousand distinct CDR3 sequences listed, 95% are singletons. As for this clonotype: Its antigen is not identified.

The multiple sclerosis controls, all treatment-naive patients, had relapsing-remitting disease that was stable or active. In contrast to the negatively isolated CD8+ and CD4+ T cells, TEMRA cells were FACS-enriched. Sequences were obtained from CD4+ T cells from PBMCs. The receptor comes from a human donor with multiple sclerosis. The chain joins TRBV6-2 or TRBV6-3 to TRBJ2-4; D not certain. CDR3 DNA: TGTGCCAGCAGCCCGCAGTTCATTCAGTACTTC. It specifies CASSPQFIQYF.